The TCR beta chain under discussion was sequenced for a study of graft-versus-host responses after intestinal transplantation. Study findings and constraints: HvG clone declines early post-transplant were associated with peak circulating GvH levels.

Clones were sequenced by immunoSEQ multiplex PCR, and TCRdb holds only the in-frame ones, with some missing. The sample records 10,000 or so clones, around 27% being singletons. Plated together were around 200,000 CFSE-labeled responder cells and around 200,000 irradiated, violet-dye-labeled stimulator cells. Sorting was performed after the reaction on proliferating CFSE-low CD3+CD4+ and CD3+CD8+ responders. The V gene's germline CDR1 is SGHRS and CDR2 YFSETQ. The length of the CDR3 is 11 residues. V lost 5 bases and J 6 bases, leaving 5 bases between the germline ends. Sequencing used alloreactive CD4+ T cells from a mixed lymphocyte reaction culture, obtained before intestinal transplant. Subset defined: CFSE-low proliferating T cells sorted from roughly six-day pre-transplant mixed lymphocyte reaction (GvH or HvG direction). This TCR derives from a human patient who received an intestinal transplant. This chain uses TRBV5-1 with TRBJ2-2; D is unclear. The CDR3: CASRVAGELFF. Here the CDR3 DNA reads TGCGCCAGCAGGGTGGCCGGGGAGCTGTTTTTT.